The 22 T cell receptor beta chains presented below share a single source sample, sequenced in a study of blood T cell repertoires in COVID-19. The assay was immunoSEQ multiplex PCR, and TCRdb's table has in-frame clones only and misses some. This table holds about 220,000 clones, nearly 90% found once. The specimen sequenced was PBMCs or T cells enriched from blood (not recorded which). These receptor sequences come from a man younger than 40 who had been exposed to COVID-19.

The CDR3 loop is CASSVGGGGTYEQYF. DNA of the CDR3: TGTGCCAGCAGCGTAGGAGGGGGGGGCACCTACGAGCAGTACTTC. This chain links TRBV9 with TRBJ2-7; D may be TRBD2 (7 bases). This CDR3 comprises 15 residues. Deletions cut 0 bases from V and 2 bases from J, with 12 bases between. Germline CDR1 reads SGDLS; CDR2 reads YYNGEE.

This chain joins TRBV6-5 and TRBJ1-3; TRBD1 matches 9 bases. CDR1 MNHEY and CDR2 SVGAGI come from the germline V gene. The CDR3 is made up of 16 amino acids. Trimming at V came to 3 bases and at J to 2 bases, leaving 5 bases not matched to a gene. Written as DNA, the CDR3 is TGTGCCAGCAGTTATTCACAGGGGGCGACTGGAAACACCATATATTTT. Translation gives CASSYSQGATGNTIYF.

The count of this clone is one. The chain combines TRBV27 with TRBJ1-1, with D unresolved. Trimming shortened V by 0 bases and J by 9 bases, and 14 bases separated the two germline ends. The CDR3 spans 14 residues. Looked up from germline, CDR1 is MNHEY and CDR2 is SMNVEV (reference sequence). The CDR3 reads CASSLSMRATKAFF. The CDR3 nucleotides are TGTGCCAGCAGTTTATCGATGAGGGCAACCAAAGCTTTCTTT.

This clone occurred once. The genes are TRBV27 and TRBJ1-2; 8 positions agree with TRBD1. Germline V gene data show CDR1 as MNHEY and CDR2 as SMNVEV (reference sequence). The CDR3 has 13 amino acids. The V and J ends lost 6 bases and 8 bases, in that order; junction bases with no gene match: 8. In nucleotides, the CDR3 is TGTGCCAGCAGATTTATACAGGGGGAAGGCTACACCTTC. This sequence encodes CASRFIQGEGYTF.

V is TRBV7-9 and J is TRBJ1-6; 8 nucleotides match TRBD1. The J segment lost 12 bases and the V segment lost 5 bases, leaving 12 bases of the junction unmatched. This CDR3 is built from 15 residues. Germline V lookup: CDR1 SEHNR, CDR2 FQNEAQ (reference sequence). The DNA of the CDR3 is TGTGCCAGCAGCCAGGGGAGCAGGGGACAGGAACCCCTCCACTTT. Protein: CASSQGSRGQEPLHF. The variable domain in full, completed from reference TRBV7-9 and TRBJ1-6, reads DTGVSQNPRHKITKRGQNVTFRCDPISEHNRLYWYRQTLGQGPEFLTYFQNEAQLEKSRLLSDRFSAERPKGSFSTLEIQRTEQGDSAMYLCASSQGSRGQEPLHFGNGTRLTVT.

This clone was recorded only once. V usage is TRBV19 and J usage is TRBJ1-5, with D perhaps TRBD1 (5 bases). The CDR3 has 15 residues. The germline V and J ends were trimmed by 5 bases and 1 base, with 12 bases remaining between them. The germline gives CDR1 LNHDA, CDR2 SQIVND (reference sequence). The CDR3 protein is CASSSGEVSNQPQHF. The CDR3 bases are TGTGCCAGTAGTTCGGGGGAGGTGAGCAATCAGCCCCAGCATTTT.

The genes are TRBV11-2 and TRBJ2-3; perhaps TRBD2 as D (6 bases). The germline CDR1 and CDR2 sequences are SGHAT and FQNNGV. V gave up 6 bases and J gave up 8 bases, with 12 bases separating them. The CDR3 consists of 12 residues. The CDR3: CASSPSVSTQYF. The CDR3 DNA sequence: TGTGCCAGCAGTCCTAGCGTCAGTACGCAGTATTTT. Drawing the rest from reference TRBV11-2 and TRBJ2-3, the complete variable domain is EAGVAQSPRYKIIEKRQSVAFWCNPISGHATLYWYQQILGQGPKLLIQFQNNGVVDDSQLPKDRFSAERLKGVDSTLKIQPAKLEDSAVYLCASSPSVSTQYFGPGTRLTVL.

V gene TRBV4-1 combines with J gene TRBJ1-6, with 11 bases fitting TRBD1. With V trimmed by 2 bases and J by 9 bases, 3 bases remained unmatched. This CDR3 is built from 15 residues. From germline, CDR1 is MGHRA and CDR2 YSYEKL. The CDR3 sequence: CASSQSGTGGSPLHF. The CDR3 DNA follows: TGCGCCAGCAGCCAATCCGGGACAGGGGGTTCACCCCTCCACTTT.

This clone is a singleton in its sample. The genes are TRBV3-1 (or the pseudogene TRBV3-2) and TRBJ2-7; 7 nucleotides agree with TRBD2. The V gene's germline CDR1 is LGHDT and CDR2 YNNKEL (reference sequence). This CDR3 has 15 residues. Trimming cost V 4 bases and J 2 bases; bases outside gene matches: 8. CDR3 in amino acids: CASSRPVGLAYEQYF. DNA for the CDR3: TGTGCCAGCAGCCGCCCCGTCGGACTAGCCTACGAGCAGTACTTC.

V usage is TRBV11-2 and J usage is TRBJ2-1, with D perhaps TRBD2 (7 bases). Per germline, CDR1 SGHAT and CDR2 FQNNGV. Trimming removed 7 bases at V and 7 bases at J, with 17 bases between. The CDR3 runs to 14 residues. CDR3 DNA sequence: TGTGCCAGCAACGAGGGGGGGCCCAGGAATGAGCAGTTCTTC. Residues: CASNEGGPRNEQFF.

This clone has only one observation. The chain combines TRBV18 with TRBJ1-4; TRBD1 is a possible D gene (5 bases). Germline CDR1 reads KGHSH; CDR2 reads LQKENI. The V end lost 5 bases, the J end lost 7 bases, and 14 bases lay between the germline ends. CDR3 length: 14 residues. The CDR3 DNA sequence: TGTGCCAGCTCATCTGCAGTCAGGGCTGAAAAACTGTTTTTT. This gives the protein CASSSAVRAEKLFF.

The genes are TRBV7-2 and TRBJ2-1, with 10 bases aligning to TRBD1. CDR1 is SGHTA and CDR2 is FQGNSA in the germline V gene. CDR3 length: 14 amino acids. J gave up 8 bases and V 3 bases, and 4 bases lay outside the gene matches. CDR3 sequence: CASSFGTGVHEQFF. CDR3 nucleotides: TGTGCCAGCAGCTTCGGGACAGGGGTCCATGAGCAGTTCTTC.

The chain combines TRBV6-6 with TRBJ2-5; D perhaps matches TRBD1 (6 bases). With 2 bases removed from V and 5 bases from J, the gap between germline ends came to 9 bases. The CDR3 sequence is 13 residues long. Germline V gene sequence: CDR1 MNHNY, CDR2 SVGAGI (reference sequence). CDR3 in amino acids: CASSYERGETQYF. CDR3 sequence (DNA): TGTGCCAGCAGTTACGAAAGGGGGGAGACCCAGTACTTC.

The V gene is TRBV9, the J gene TRBJ2-1, with 10 bases lining up with TRBD2. V lost 3 bases and J lost 5; bases outside the gene matches: 8. The CDR3 has 16 amino acids. Per germline, CDR1 SGDLS and CDR2 YYNGEE. The CDR3 is CASSASGGRAHNEQFF. DNA of the CDR3: TGTGCCAGCAGCGCTAGCGGGGGAAGGGCCCACAATGAGCAGTTCTTC.

This rearrangement joins TRBV19 to TRBJ2-7; the match to TRBD2 covers 10 bases. V gave up 5 bases and J gave up 2 bases; unmatched junction bases: 9. The germline V gene encodes CDR1 LNHDA and CDR2 SQIVND (reference sequence). The CDR3 runs 16 residues. CDR3 bases: TGTGCCAGTAGTCCTCTCTTGAGCGGGGGGGCCTACGAGCAGTACTTC. This codes for CASSPLLSGGAYEQYF.

The sample holds a few counts of this clone. V is TRBV5-6 and J is TRBJ2-3; D perhaps matches TRBD2 (6 bases). Looked up from germline, CDR1 is SGHDT and CDR2 is YYEEEE. With 1 base removed from V and 1 base from J, the gap between germline ends came to 16 bases. There are 17 residues in the CDR3. DNA for the CDR3: TGTGCCAGCAGCTTGTACGGACTAACATATGGCACAGATACGCAGTATTTT. Its protein is CASSLYGLTYGTDTQYF.

The chain combines TRBV6-2 or TRBV6-3 with TRBJ1-2, with 8 bases matching TRBD1. After removal of 5 bases from V and 4 bases from J, the junction contained 3 bases not matched to a gene. Germline V CDR1 and CDR2: MNHEY, SVGEGT. CDR3 length: 13 residues. The CDR3 region has the DNA TGTGCCAGCAGTGACAGGGGCGGCTATGGCTACACCTTC. Translating it yields CASSDRGGYGYTF.

In this sample, this clone is large. This CDR3 reads CASSKGGAPSEGQFF. CDR3 DNA sequence: TGTGCCAGCAGCAAAGGTGGCGCCCCATCCGAGGGGCAGTTCTTC. The chain carries TRBV21-1 and TRBJ2-1; the table assigns TRBD2, which was not confirmed against the DNA. TRBV21-1 is a listed pseudogene. The CDR3 spans 15 residues.

The V gene is TRBV4-1, the J gene TRBJ1-4; a possible D gene is TRBD1 (5 bases). Germline-derived CDR1 and CDR2 are MGHRA and YSYEKL. V was cut by 2 bases and J by 7 bases, with 17 bases left in between. The CDR3 loop spans 16 amino acids. This chain's CDR3 is CASSQLGDSTAEKLFF. CDR3 bases: TGCGCCAGCAGCCAACTCGGTGACAGTACGGCTGAAAAACTGTTTTTT.

In this sample, this clone turned up once. The chain is built from TRBV19 and TRBJ1-5, with D hard to call. Germline CDR1 is LNHDA and CDR2 is SQIVND (reference sequence). This CDR3 comprises 15 residues. Trimming took 3 bases from V and 6 from J, leaving 15 bases between them. CDR3: CASSMSRFRGQPQHF. The CDR3 DNA follows: TGTGCCAGTAGTATGTCGAGGTTTCGAGGTCAGCCCCAGCATTTT. The full variable domain, its missing parts supplied by reference TRBV19 and TRBJ1-5, is DGGITQSPKYLFRKEGQNVTLSCEQNLNHDAMYWYRQDPGQGLRLIYYSQIVNDFQKGDIAEGYSVSREKKESFPLTVTSAQKNPTAFYLCASSMSRFRGQPQHFGDGTRLSIL.

The CDR3 loop is CASILDPSGAYEQYF. CDR3 nucleotide sequence: TGTGCCAGCATCCTCGACCCTAGCGGGGCCTACGAGCAGTACTTC. The chain recombines TRBV7-2 with TRBJ2-7, with TRBD2 matching over 9 bases. V shed 7 bases and J 2 bases; nucleotides not matched to a gene: 9. This CDR3 comprises 15 residues. Germline loops: CDR1 SGHTA, CDR2 FQGNSA.

This sequence joins TRBV27 and TRBJ1-2; TRBD1 is a possible D gene (5 bases). V lost 2 bases and J lost 8, with 12 bases in between. Germline assignment: CDR1 MNHEY and CDR2 SMNVEV (reference sequence). This CDR3 region has 13 residues. The CDR3 is CASSLVGLGGYTF. CDR3 nucleotides: TGTGCCAGCAGTTTAGTGGGGCTGGGGGGCTACACCTTC.